Listed here is a single T cell receptor beta chain. This record belongs to a study of T cell changes during pregnancy in multiple sclerosis. The CDR3 has 15 amino acids. Trimming took off 0 bases at V and 5 bases at J, with 14 bases between the two ends. Germline V gene data show CDR1 as SGHDT and CDR2 as YYEEEE. Only in-frame clones appear in the TCRdb table, and some are missing; sequencing was by immunoSEQ multiplex PCR. This sample has 65,000 to 85,000 clones; 94% occur once, and the top ten carry more than 0.95%. The sample consisted of peripheral blood, taken in the second trimester of pregnancy. The chain uses TRBV5-6 and TRBJ1-2, with D uncertain. The origin of this receptor is a female donor in good health, enrolled as a control in a pregnancy study. The CDR3 here is CASSLGAWFQYGYTF. CDR3 DNA: TGTGCCAGCAGCTTGGGGGCTTGGTTCCAGTATGGCTACACCTTC. Full variable domain (remainder filled in from reference TRBV5-6 and TRBJ1-2): DAGVTQSPTHLIKTRGQQVTLRCSPKSGHDTVSWYQQALGQGPQFIFQYYEEEERQRGNFPDRFSGHQFPNYSSELNVNALLLGDSALYLCASSLGAWFQYGYTFGSGTRLTVV.